This T cell receptor beta chain was retrieved from a study of blood T cell repertoires in COVID-19. As for the study in general: From the United States, Italy and Spain came samples of acute and convalescent COVID-19. T cells, B-cell-depleted T cells, or PBMCs supplied cDNA or gDNA.

This clone was picked up many times. The Seattle site enrolled patients during active infection and followed them longitudinally. In the study's own analysis: Amplification of reference gene primers was used by the study to estimate nucleated cell counts. Here immunoSEQ multiplex PCR was the method, and the copy in TCRdb shows in-frame clones only, minus some. For V, J and clone size, that table is used; D and trimming come from the DNA. Seen here are 170,000 or so clones, 87% observed once, and the top ten hold under 15%. This CDR3 region has 14 residues. Germline V gene lookup returns CDR1 GTSNPN and CDR2 SVGIG (reference sequence). The V and J ends lost 1 base and 1 base respectively, with 7 bases between them.

The chain couples TRBV30 to TRBJ1-4; D ambiguous. The material sequenced was peripheral blood. This TCR derives from a woman in her 70s with COVID-19, enrolled during active disease. The CDR3 loop is CAWSDGVTNEKLFF. CDR3 DNA: TGTGCCTGGAGTGACGGGGTAACTAATGAAAAACTGTTTTTT.